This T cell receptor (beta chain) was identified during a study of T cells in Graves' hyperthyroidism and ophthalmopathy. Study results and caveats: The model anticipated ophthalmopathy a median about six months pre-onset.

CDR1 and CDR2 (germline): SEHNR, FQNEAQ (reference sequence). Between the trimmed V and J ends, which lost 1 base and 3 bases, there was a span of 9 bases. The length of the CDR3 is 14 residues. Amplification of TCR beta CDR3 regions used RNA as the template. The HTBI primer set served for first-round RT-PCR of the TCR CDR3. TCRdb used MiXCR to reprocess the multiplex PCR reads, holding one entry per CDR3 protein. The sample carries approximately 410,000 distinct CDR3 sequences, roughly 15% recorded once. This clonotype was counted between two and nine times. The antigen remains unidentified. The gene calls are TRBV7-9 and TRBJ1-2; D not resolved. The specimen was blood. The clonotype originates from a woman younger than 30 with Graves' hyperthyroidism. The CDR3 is CASSLVDLDYGYTF. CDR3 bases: TGTGCCAGCAGCTTAGTCGACCTAGACTATGGCTACACCTTC.